A single sample gave rise to the 3 T cell receptor beta chains below, sequenced in a study of regulatory T cells in long-lasting Graves disease. Time point meaning: newly diagnosed GD, antithyroid drugs for less than 3 months. PBMC RNA was the source of the TCR library. The authors built TCR beta libraries using iRepertoire HTBI primers and Arm-PCR of CDR3 regions. Each CDR3 protein gets one entry after TCRdb re-called the multiplex PCR reads with MiXCR. The data hold 240,000 or so distinct CDR3 sequences, with 20% to 25% observed a single time. This sample comprised peripheral blood mononuclear cells (PBMCs), obtained at new diagnosis, from a patient treated with antithyroid drugs. The receptors stem from a female donor with Graves disease.

The chain recombines TRBV11-2 with TRBJ2-7; D uncertain. The CDR3 runs to 13 residues. Germline CDR1 and CDR2: SGHAT and FQNNGV. The V end was cut by 5 bases, the J end by 5 bases, with 13 bases between. The CDR3 nucleotides read TGTGCCAGCAGCCGAGGAGTATTCAACGAGCAGTACTTC. It encodes CASSRGVFNEQYF.

The chain carries TRBV19 and TRBJ1-4, with 10 bases matching TRBD1. Germline V gene sequence: CDR1 LNHDA, CDR2 SQIVND (reference sequence). Losses at the gene ends were 5 bases for V and 5 bases for J; bases not matched to a gene: 2. The CDR3 has 14 amino acids. The CDR3: CASSLDRGNEKLFF. For the CDR3, the DNA is TGTGCCAGTAGTTTGGACAGGGGGAATGAAAAACTGTTTTTT.

This clonotype has ten or more counts. V is TRBV13 and J is TRBJ2-3, with D maybe TRBD2 (5 bases). This CDR3 has 15 amino acids. Trimming removed 2 bases from V and 4 bases from J, with 13 bases in between. Per the germline V gene, CDR1 is PRHDT and CDR2 is FYEKMQ (reference sequence). CDR3 nucleotide sequence: TGTGCCAGCAGCTTATCTAACGGGAACGCAGATACGCAGTATTTT. Protein: CASSLSNGNADTQYF. Using reference TRBV13 and TRBJ2-3 for the parts outside the CDR3, the full variable domain is AAGVIQSPRHLIKEKRETATLKCYPIPRHDTVYWYQQGPGQDPQFLISFYEKMQSDKGSIPDRFSAQQFSDYHSELNMSSLELGDSALYFCASSLSNGNADTQYFGPGTRLTVL.